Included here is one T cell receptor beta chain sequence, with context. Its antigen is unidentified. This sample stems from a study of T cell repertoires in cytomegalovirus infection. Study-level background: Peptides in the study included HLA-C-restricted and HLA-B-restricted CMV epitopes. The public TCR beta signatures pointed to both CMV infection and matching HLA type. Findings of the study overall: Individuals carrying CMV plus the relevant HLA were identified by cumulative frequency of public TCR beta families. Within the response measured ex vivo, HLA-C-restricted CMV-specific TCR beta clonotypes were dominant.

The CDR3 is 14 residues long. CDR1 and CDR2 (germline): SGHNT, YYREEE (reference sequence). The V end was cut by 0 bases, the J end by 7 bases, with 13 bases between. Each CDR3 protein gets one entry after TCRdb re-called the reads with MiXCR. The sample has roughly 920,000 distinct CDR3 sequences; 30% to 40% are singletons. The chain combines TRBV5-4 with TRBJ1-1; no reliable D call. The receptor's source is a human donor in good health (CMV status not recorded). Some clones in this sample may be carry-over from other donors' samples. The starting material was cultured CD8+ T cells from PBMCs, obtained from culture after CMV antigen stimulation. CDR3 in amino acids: CASSLDSLGLEAFF. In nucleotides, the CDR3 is TGTGCCAGCAGCTTGGACAGTCTTGGCCTTGAAGCTTTCTTT.